These 5 T cell receptor beta chains were all obtained from the same sample, sequenced in a study of early T cells in non-severe SARS-CoV-2 infection (dated by TCRdb to about 2021). The method was 5' RACE. Instrument used: NextSeq 500. TCRdb reran the public reads through fastp at Q25 and MiXCR, keeping productive beta chains. Every distinct CDR3 protein forms one entry, paired with its most common genes and DNA. This sample holds some 54,000 distinct CDR3 sequences; under 10% were observed only once. The ten largest clones take up more than 6.5% of the sample. Sample: whole blood. These receptor sequences come from an adult who was a healthcare worker with PCR-confirmed SARS-CoV-2 infection or an uninfected control (not recorded which).

The genes are TRBV20-1 and TRBJ1-1; D not resolved. The germline gives CDR1 DFQATT, CDR2 SNEGSKA (reference sequence). The CDR3 extends over 12 amino acids. With 5 bases removed from V and 5 bases from J, the gap between germline ends came to 12 bases. The CDR3, as DNA: TGCAGTGCTGCACAGTCGGGGACTGAAGCTTTCTTT. Translation: CSAAQSGTEAFF.

This clonotype occurred many times. V gene TRBV24-1 combines with J gene TRBJ2-1; 7 nucleotides agree with TRBD2. CDR1 and CDR2 (germline): KGHDR, SFDVKD. V shed 5 bases and J 2 bases; nucleotides not matched to a gene: 17. This CDR3 comprises 19 residues. The CDR3 protein is CATSGVPASGNAPYNEQFF. The CDR3, as DNA: TGTGCCACCAGTGGCGTACCCGCTAGCGGCAATGCGCCCTACAATGAGCAGTTCTTC.

This clonotype has a count of ten or more. The gene calls are TRBV7-2 and TRBJ2-7; unclear D gene. The V gene's germline CDR1 is SGHTA and CDR2 FQGNSA. The CDR3 runs 12 residues. Trimming cost V 6 bases and J 7 bases, with 13 bases left between them. CDR3 sequence: CASSSPNKEQYF. DNA for the CDR3: TGTGCCAGCAGTTCGCCGAATAAGGAGCAGTACTTC. The full variable domain, its missing parts supplied by reference TRBV7-2 and TRBJ2-7, is GAGVSQSPSNKVTEKGKDVELRCDPISGHTALYWYRQSLGQGLEFLIYFQGNSAPDKSGLPSDRFSAERTGGSVSTLTIQRTQQEDSAVYLCASSSPNKEQYFGPGTRLTVT.

This clonotype showed up many times. V is TRBV5-1 and J is TRBJ2-1, with D maybe TRBD2 (5 bases). The V end was cut by 0 bases, the J end by 8 bases, with 18 bases between. The CDR3 has 16 amino acids. Germline V gene lookup returns CDR1 SGHRS and CDR2 YFSETQ. The CDR3, as DNA: TGCGCCAGCAGCTTGGGCGGGCGGGTGTACCTCGATGAGCAGTTCTTC. Its protein is CASSLGGRVYLDEQFF.

The sample holds many counts of this clonotype. The J gene is TRBJ2-2, the V gene TRBV2; 7 bases line up with TRBD1. The CDR3 is 14 amino acids. V lost 3 bases and J lost 4; bases outside the gene matches: 2. From germline, CDR1 is SNHLY and CDR2 FYNNEI. CDR3 region: CASSDNRGTGELFF. The CDR3 DNA follows: TGTGCCAGCAGTGACAACAGGGGCACCGGGGAGCTGTTTTTT.